This T cell receptor (beta chain) was retrieved from a study of blood T cell repertoires in COVID-19. V gave up 3 bases and J gave up 3 bases, with 14 bases separating them. Per the germline V gene, CDR1 is SEHNR and CDR2 is FQNEAQ (reference sequence). The CDR3 extends over 16 amino acids. TCRdb's table, derived via immunoSEQ multiplex PCR, lists solely in-frame clones and lacks some. Here the sample spans about 210,000 clones, 84% being singletons. Sequenced: peripheral blood. The V call is TRBV7-9, the J call TRBJ1-4; the D gene is possibly TRBD1 (6 bases). This sequence originates from a woman in her 50s with active or convalescent COVID-19. DNA of the CDR3: TGTGCCAGCAGCTTGGCCCAAGCAGGGGCTAATGAAAAACTGTTTTTT. It is translated as CASSLAQAGANEKLFF.